These 24 T cell receptor beta chains originate from one sample sequenced in a study of cytotoxic CD8 clonotypes in ibrutinib-treated CLL. TCRdb keeps only in-frame clones here, not all; method: immunoSEQ multiplex PCR. The top ten hold about 5.7% of the sample, which has about 72,000 clones, 68% seen once. The specimen was PBMCs, collected after 12 months of ibrutinib treatment. These receptors all stem from a human donor with chronic lymphocytic leukemia.

The chain employs TRBV25-1 and TRBJ2-2; 7 positions agree with TRBD2. The length of the CDR3 is 15 residues. The J segment lost 6 bases and the V segment lost 6 bases, leaving 10 bases of the junction unmatched. Germline CDR1 MGHDK, CDR2 SYGVNS. The CDR3, as DNA: TGTGCCAGCAGCGGGGGAGGGTTGGGTCCCGGGGAGCTGTTTTTT. It translates to CASSGGGLGPGELFF.

The CDR3 sequence: CASGPLAGGTDTQYF. CDR3 sequence (DNA): TGTGCCAGCGGACCACTAGCGGGGGGCACAGATACGCAGTATTTT. The gene calls are TRBV14 and TRBJ2-3; 11 bases agree with TRBD2. V was pared by 8 bases and J by 1 base, with 5 bases of the junction left unmatched. The CDR3 runs to 15 residues. In germline, CDR1 is SGHDN, CDR2 FVKESK.

The chain recombines TRBV29-1 with TRBJ1-5; maybe TRBD1 (6 bases). V gave up 5 bases and J gave up 7 bases, with 15 bases separating them. Germline V lookup: CDR1 SQVTM, CDR2 ANQGSEA. The CDR3 runs 13 residues. CDR3 sequence (DNA): TGCAGCGTTACTGCTGGGGGCGGGCAGCCCCAGCATTTT. Translated: CSVTAGGGQPQHF.

The rearrangement uses TRBV7-9 and TRBJ2-7; the D is unclear. From germline, CDR1 is SEHNR and CDR2 FQNEAQ (reference sequence). This CDR3 is built from 12 residues. Deletions cut 2 bases from V and 4 bases from J, with 6 bases between. The CDR3 DNA reads as TGTGCCAGCAGCTTACTGGCATACGAGCAGTACTTC. Amino acid sequence: CASSLLAYEQYF.

In this sample, this clone turned up a few times. The CDR3 region is CRARQGPYEQYF. The DNA of the CDR3 is TGTAGGGCTCGACAGGGCCCCTACGAGCAGTACTTC. This chain links TRBV28 with TRBJ2-7, with 7 nucleotides matching TRBD1. The CDR3 spans 12 residues. Germline assignment: CDR1 MDHEN and CDR2 SYDVKM.

The CDR3 loop reads CASSWSRNTEAFF. CDR3 nucleotide sequence: TGTGCCAGCAGCTGGTCAAGGAACACTGAAGCTTTCTTT. The rearrangement links TRBV11-2 to TRBJ1-1; D gene ambiguous. CDR3 size: 13 residues. The V gene lost 4 bases and the J gene lost 1 base, with 7 bases spanning the gap. The germline V gene has CDR1 SGHAT and CDR2 FQNNGV.

The chain combines TRBV6-5 with TRBJ1-1, with 7 bases lining up with TRBD1. With 7 bases clipped from V and 3 bases from J, the junction kept 8 bases outside the gene matches. Germline lookup yields CDR1 MNHEY and CDR2 SVGAGI. This CDR3 has 14 amino acids. This CDR3 is CASIPNRGDTEAFF. In DNA form, the CDR3 reads TGTGCCAGCATCCCAAACAGGGGAGACACTGAAGCTTTCTTT.

The chain uses TRBV18 and TRBJ1-6; D unresolved. CDR1 is KGHSH, CDR2 LQKENI, per germline. The V gene lost 4 bases and the J gene lost 8 bases, with 15 bases spanning the gap. This CDR3 has 15 residues. The CDR3 DNA reads TGTGCCAGCTCACTAGGGATAATGGCTGATTCACCCCTCCACTTT. Translating gives CASSLGIMADSPLHF.

The CDR3, as DNA: TGTGCCAGCAGCGGGAAACGCACAGGGGGAAACACCATATATTTT. Its translation: CASSGKRTGGNTIYF. The V call is TRBV2, the J call TRBJ1-3; a weak D match, TRBD1 (6 bases). V lost 6 bases and J 4 bases, leaving 16 bases between the germline ends. CDR1 SNHLY and CDR2 FYNNEI come from the germline V gene. The CDR3 has 15 residues.

V is TRBV7-8 and J is TRBJ2-7, with 8 bases aligning to TRBD1. V was clipped by 5 bases and J by 4 bases; unmatched bases: 7. Germline V gives CDR1 SGHVS, CDR2 FQNEAQ. The CDR3 loop spans 14 amino acids. The CDR3 here is CASSSRTGRYEQYF. The CDR3 DNA reads as TGTGCCAGCAGCAGCAGGACAGGGCGTTACGAGCAGTACTTC.

The chain uses TRBV4-2 and TRBJ1-2, with TRBD1 identical over 10 bases. Germline values: CDR1 LGHNA, CDR2 YNFKEQ. After removal of 0 bases from V and 7 bases from J, the junction contained 8 bases not matched to a gene. This CDR3 spans 16 amino acids. The CDR3 protein is CASSQDNRDRGPGYTF. The DNA of the CDR3 is TGTGCCAGCAGCCAAGACAACCGGGACAGGGGTCCTGGCTACACCTTC.

The chain links TRBV7-8 to TRBJ1-5; TRBD1 matches at 8 bases. Trimming cost V 5 bases and J 4 bases; bases outside gene matches: 4. The CDR3 loop spans 14 amino acids. Per the germline V gene, CDR1 is SGHVS and CDR2 is FQNEAQ. CDR3 sequence reads: CASSEYRGNQPQHF. CDR3 coding DNA: TGTGCCAGCAGCGAGTACAGGGGGAATCAGCCCCAGCATTTT.

This clone occurred once. The chain employs TRBV5-1 and TRBJ2-2; D is unclear. Germline V gene sequence: CDR1 SGHRS, CDR2 YFSETQ. The V end lost 0 bases, the J end lost 0 bases, and 12 bases lay between the germline ends. The CDR3 sequence is 17 residues long. For the CDR3, the DNA is TGCGCCAGCAGCTTGGGAGCGAGGACGGCGAACACCGGGGAGCTGTTTTTT. The encoded protein is CASSLGARTANTGELFF.

This clone was picked up many times. V is TRBV7-6 and J is TRBJ1-3, with a possible D match to TRBD1 (5 bases). The V end was cut by 5 bases, the J end by 4 bases, with 12 bases between. From germline, CDR1 is SGHVS and CDR2 FNYEAQ. The CDR3 is 14 residues long. This CDR3 is CASSPGPLGNTIYF. In DNA form, the CDR3 reads TGTGCCAGCAGCCCGGGACCTCTAGGAAACACCATATATTTT.

This chain uses TRBV29-1 with TRBJ2-3; D gene uncertain. Trimming cost V 7 bases and J 1 base, with 9 bases left between them. CDR3 size: 12 residues. CDR1 is SQVTM and CDR2 is ANQGSEA in the germline V gene. The CDR3 nucleotides read TGCAGCGCCTCGGATGGCACAGATACGCAGTATTTT. This gives the protein CSASDGTDTQYF.

This rearrangement joins TRBV4-3 to TRBJ1-6; 11 positions match TRBD1. This CDR3 comprises 15 residues. The V gene end was trimmed by 3 bases and the J gene end by 9 bases; junction bases not matched to a gene: 4. CDR1 and CDR2 from the germline V gene are LGHNA and YSLEER. The CDR3 region has the DNA TGCGCCAGCAGCCAGGACAGGGGGCTTGGTTCACCCCTCCACTTT. It yields the protein CASSQDRGLGSPLHF.

V usage is TRBV19 and J usage is TRBJ2-1, with 8 bases aligning to TRBD1. CDR3 length: 17 residues. The V segment lost 0 bases and the J segment 3 bases; nucleotides outside the gene matches: 7. Germline loops: CDR1 LNHDA, CDR2 SQIVND (reference sequence). CDR3 in amino acids: CASSIDIGQGVYNEQFF. Here the CDR3 DNA reads TGTGCCAGTAGTATAGATATTGGACAGGGTGTCTACAATGAGCAGTTCTTC.

The chain joins TRBV11-2 to TRBJ2-5; the D is unclear. CDR3 size: 11 residues. Germline assignment: CDR1 SGHAT and CDR2 FQNNGV. The V end was cut by 1 base, the J end by 6 bases, with 3 bases between. The CDR3 loop is CASSLGQTQYF. The DNA of the CDR3 is TGTGCCAGCAGCTTAGGGCAGACCCAGTACTTC.

The chain couples TRBV28 to TRBJ2-7, with D perhaps TRBD2 (7 bases). The CDR3 covers 16 residues. CDR1 and CDR2 (germline): MDHEN, SYDVKM. V shed 2 bases and J shed 0 bases, with 14 bases lying between them. The CDR3 spells CASSLGGGGSSYEQYF. The CDR3 bases are TGTGCCAGCAGTTTAGGGGGGGGCGGGAGCTCCTACGAGCAGTACTTC.

CDR3 amino acids: CASSYMGERNSPLHF. For the CDR3, the DNA is TGTGCCAGCAGTTATATGGGGGAGCGGAATTCACCCCTCCACTTT. J is TRBJ1-6 and V is TRBV6-6; maybe TRBD1 (5 bases). V was clipped by 3 bases and J by 7 bases, with 13 bases between them. The CDR3 has 15 amino acids. CDR1 and CDR2 (germline): MNHNY, SVGAGI (reference sequence).

To note about this clone: This sample also contains other DNA sequences that code for the same CDR3. The V and J genes are TRBV4-3 and TRBJ2-7, with TRBD1 matching 8 bases. The germline CDR1 and CDR2 sequences are LGHNA and YSLEER. Germline trimming cut 4 bases from V and 5 bases from J; bases unmatched to any gene: 4. The CDR3 runs to 13 residues. This CDR3 is CASSRDRGDEQYF. In DNA form, the CDR3 reads TGCGCCAGCAGCCGAGACAGGGGCGACGAGCAGTACTTC.

This clone turned up a few times. The chain joins TRBV6-1 to TRBJ1-5; 7 positions match TRBD1. Per germline, CDR1 MNHNS and CDR2 SASEGT. Trimming took 7 bases from V and 11 from J; bases not matched to a gene: 11. The CDR3 length is 13 residues. CDR3 DNA sequence: TGTGCCAGCACCATACAAGGCAGGGGGGCCCAGCATTTT. This codes for CASTIQGRGAQHF.

The chain combines TRBV28 with TRBJ1-5; the D gene is possibly TRBD1 (5 bases). The CDR3 consists of 15 residues. CDR1 and CDR2 (germline): MDHEN, SYDVKM. With 4 bases removed from V and 6 bases from J, the gap between germline ends came to 16 bases. The CDR3 DNA sequence: TGTGCCAGCAGTTCCCGGGGGGGGGACGGTCAGCCCCAGCATTTT. Amino acids: CASSSRGGDGQPQHF.

This CDR3 reads CASSPRRGEAFF. The CDR3 nucleotides read TGTGCCAGCTCACCAAGACGTGGTGAAGCTTTCTTT. This chain joins TRBV18 and TRBJ1-1; the D is unclear. There are 12 residues in the CDR3. Germline CDR1 reads KGHSH; CDR2 reads LQKENI. Trimming shortened V by 2 bases and J by 7 bases, and 8 bases separated the two germline ends.